This TCR beta chain originates from a study of blood T cells in healthy people across ages. CDR3 size: 15 residues. Germline CDR1 and CDR2: WSHSY and SAAADI. The trim removed 3 bases at V and 2 bases at J, leaving 4 bases unmatched. Using a J-beta primer mix together with a sample-barcoded 5' primer, a second PCR was run for about 6 to 11 cycles. From the 5' RACE reads, TCRdb called clonotypes with MiXCR, one entry per CDR3 protein. The top ten clones hold roughly 22% of a sample with 710,000 or so distinct CDR3 sequences, approximately 22% of them seen once. The TCR originated in a man in his 70s in good health. The chain combines TRBV10-2 with TRBJ2-7, with 10 bases fitting TRBD2. The specimen was blood. CDR3 sequence reads: CASSEIAGGTYEQYF. The CDR3 DNA follows: TGCGCCAGCAGTGAAATAGCGGGGGGCACCTACGAGCAGTACTTC.